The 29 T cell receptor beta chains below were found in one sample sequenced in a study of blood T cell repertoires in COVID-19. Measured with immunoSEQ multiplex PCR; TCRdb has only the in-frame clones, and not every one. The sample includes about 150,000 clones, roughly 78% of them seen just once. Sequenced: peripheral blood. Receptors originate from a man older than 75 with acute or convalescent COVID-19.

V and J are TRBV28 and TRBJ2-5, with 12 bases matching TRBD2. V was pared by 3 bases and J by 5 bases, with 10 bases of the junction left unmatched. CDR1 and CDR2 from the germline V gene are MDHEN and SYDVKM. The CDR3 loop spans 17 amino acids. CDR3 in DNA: TGTGCCAGCAGTTTTGCTAGCGGGGGGGCCGGAGGGGAGACCCAGTACTTC. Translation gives CASSFASGGAGGETQYF.

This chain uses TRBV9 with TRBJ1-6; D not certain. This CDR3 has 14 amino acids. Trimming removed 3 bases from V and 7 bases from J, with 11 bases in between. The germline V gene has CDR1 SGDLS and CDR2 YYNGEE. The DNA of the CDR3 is TGTGCCAGCAGCGCCTCCCAGGCCAATTCACCCCTCCACTTT. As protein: CASSASQANSPLHF.

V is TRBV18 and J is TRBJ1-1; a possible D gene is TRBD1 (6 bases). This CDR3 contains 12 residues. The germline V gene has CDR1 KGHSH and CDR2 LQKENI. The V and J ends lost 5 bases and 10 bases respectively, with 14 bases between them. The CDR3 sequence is CASSTTGNPAFF. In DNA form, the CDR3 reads TGTGCCAGCTCAACTACAGGGAACCCAGCTTTCTTT.

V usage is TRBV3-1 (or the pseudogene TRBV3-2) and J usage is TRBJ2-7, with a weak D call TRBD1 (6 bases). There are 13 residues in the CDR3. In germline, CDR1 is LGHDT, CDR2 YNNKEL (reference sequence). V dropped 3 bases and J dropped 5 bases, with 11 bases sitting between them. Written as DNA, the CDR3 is TGTGCCAGCAGCCACCAGGGGCAAAACGAGCAGTACGTC. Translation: CASSHQGQNEQYV.

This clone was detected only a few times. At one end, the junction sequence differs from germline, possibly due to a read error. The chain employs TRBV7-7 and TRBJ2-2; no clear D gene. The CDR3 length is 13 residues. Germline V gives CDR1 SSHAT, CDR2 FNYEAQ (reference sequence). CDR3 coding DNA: TGTGCTAGCAGCTTCACAGACACCGGGGAGCTGTTTTTT. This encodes CASSFTDTGELFF.

This CDR3 reads CASSSWTGEETQYF. The CDR3 region has the DNA TGTGCCAGCAGTTCATGGACAGGGGAAGAGACCCAGTACTTC. The rearrangement joins TRBV6-5 to TRBJ2-5; TRBD1 aligns across 9 bases. The CDR3 runs 14 residues. Germline assignment: CDR1 MNHEY and CDR2 SVGAGI. Germline trimming cut 4 bases from V and 3 bases from J; bases unmatched to any gene: 3.

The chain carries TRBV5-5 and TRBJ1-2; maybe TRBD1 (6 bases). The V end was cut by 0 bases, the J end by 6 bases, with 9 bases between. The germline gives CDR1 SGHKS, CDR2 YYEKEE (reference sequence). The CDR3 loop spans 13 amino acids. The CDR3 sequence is CASSLEGGDGYTF. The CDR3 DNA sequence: TGTGCCAGCAGCTTGGAAGGGGGGGATGGCTACACCTTC.

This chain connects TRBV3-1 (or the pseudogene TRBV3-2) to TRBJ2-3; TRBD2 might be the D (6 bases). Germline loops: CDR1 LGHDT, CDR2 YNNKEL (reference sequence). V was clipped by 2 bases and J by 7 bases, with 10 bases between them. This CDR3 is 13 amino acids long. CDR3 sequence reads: CASSQIGGHTQYF. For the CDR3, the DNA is TGTGCCAGCAGCCAAATCGGGGGTCATACGCAGTATTTT.

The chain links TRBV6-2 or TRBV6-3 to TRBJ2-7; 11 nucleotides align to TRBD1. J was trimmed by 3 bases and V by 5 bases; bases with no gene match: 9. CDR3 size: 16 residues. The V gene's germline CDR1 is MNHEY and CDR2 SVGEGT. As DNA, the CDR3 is TGTGCCAGCAGTCCCTCCGGGACAGGGGGAAACTACGAGCAGTACTTC. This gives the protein CASSPSGTGGNYEQYF.

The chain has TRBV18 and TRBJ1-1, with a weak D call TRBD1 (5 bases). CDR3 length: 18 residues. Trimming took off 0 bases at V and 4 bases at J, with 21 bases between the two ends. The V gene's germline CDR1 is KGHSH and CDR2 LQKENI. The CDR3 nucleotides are TGTGCCAGCTCACCACCTGGGACCGGGACTTGGGGGTCCACTGAAGCTTTCTTT. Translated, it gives CASSPPGTGTWGSTEAFF.

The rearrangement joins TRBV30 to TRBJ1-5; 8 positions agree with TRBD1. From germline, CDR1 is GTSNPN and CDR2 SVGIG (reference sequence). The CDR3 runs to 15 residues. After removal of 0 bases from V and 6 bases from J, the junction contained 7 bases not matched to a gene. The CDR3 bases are TGTGCCTGGAGTGTTATGACAGGGGTGACTCAGCCCCAGCATTTT. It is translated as CAWSVMTGVTQPQHF.

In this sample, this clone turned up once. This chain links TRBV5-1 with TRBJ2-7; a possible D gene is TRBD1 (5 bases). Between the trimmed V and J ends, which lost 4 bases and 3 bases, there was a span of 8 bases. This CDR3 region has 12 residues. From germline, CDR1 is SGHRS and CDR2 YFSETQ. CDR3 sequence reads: CASSPDSYEQYF. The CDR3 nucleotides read TGCGCCAGCAGCCCCGACAGCTACGAGCAGTACTTC.

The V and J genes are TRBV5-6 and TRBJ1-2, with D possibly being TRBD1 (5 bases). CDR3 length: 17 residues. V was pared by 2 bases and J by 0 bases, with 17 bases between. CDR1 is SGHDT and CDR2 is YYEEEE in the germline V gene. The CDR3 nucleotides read TGTGCCAGCAGCTTTGACAGACACCGATTCGCTAACTATGGCTACACCTTC. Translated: CASSFDRHRFANYGYTF.

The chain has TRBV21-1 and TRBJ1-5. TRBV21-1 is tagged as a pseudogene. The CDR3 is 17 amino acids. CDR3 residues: CASSKDRGRVGNQPQHF. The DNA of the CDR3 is TGTGCCAGCAGCAAAGATAGGGGGAGGGTTGGCAATCAGCCCCAGCATTTT.

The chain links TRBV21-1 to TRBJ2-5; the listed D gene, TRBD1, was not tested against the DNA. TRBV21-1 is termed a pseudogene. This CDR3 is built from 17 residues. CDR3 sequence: CAPPPPWKWAPQETQYF. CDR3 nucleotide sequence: TGTGCCCCTCCCCCCCCTTGGAAATGGGCGCCGCAAGAGACCCAGTACTTC.

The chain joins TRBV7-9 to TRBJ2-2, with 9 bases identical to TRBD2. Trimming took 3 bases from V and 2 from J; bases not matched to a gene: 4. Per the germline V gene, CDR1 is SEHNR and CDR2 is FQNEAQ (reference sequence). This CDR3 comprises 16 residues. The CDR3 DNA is TGTGCCAGCAGCTTTTCACTAGCGGGTAACACCGGGGAGCTGTTTTTT. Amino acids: CASSFSLAGNTGELFF.

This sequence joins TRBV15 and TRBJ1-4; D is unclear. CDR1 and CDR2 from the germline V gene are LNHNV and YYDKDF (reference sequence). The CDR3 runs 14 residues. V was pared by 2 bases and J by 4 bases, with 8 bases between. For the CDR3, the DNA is TGTGCCACCAGCAGATGGGGAGTTAATGAAAAACTGTTTTTT. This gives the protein CATSRWGVNEKLFF.

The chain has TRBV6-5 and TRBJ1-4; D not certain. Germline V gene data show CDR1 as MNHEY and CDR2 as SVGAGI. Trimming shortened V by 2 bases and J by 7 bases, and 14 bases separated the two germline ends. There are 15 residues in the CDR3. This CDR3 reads CASSYTPGGAEKLFF. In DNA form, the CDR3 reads TGTGCCAGCAGTTACACCCCAGGAGGAGCTGAAAAACTGTTTTTT.

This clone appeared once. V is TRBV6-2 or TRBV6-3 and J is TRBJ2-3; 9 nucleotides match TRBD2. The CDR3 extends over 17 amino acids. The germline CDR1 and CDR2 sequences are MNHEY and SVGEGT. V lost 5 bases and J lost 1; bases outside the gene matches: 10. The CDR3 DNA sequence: TGTGCCAGCAGTCCCTCCTCTAGCGGGGTTCGCACAGATACGCAGTATTTT. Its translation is CASSPSSSGVRTDTQYF.

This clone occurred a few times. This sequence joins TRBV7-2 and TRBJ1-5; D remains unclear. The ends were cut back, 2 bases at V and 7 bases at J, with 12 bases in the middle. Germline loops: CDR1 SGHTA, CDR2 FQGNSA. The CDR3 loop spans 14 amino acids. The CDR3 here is CASSLTSAGQPQHF. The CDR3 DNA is TGTGCCAGCAGCTTAACGTCAGCAGGACAGCCCCAGCATTTT.

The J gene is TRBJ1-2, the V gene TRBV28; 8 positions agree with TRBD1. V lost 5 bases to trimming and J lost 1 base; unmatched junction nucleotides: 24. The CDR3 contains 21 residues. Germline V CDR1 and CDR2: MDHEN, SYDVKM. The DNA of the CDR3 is TGTGCCAGCAGTAAACCCCCCGGGACAGGCCCCTTTTTAATGGATAACTATGGCTACACCTTC. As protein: CASSKPPGTGPFLMDNYGYTF.

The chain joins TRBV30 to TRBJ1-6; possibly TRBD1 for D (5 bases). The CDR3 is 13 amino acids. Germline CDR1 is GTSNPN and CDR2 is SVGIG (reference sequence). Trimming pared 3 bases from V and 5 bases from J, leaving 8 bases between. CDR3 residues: CAWSGGNNSPLHF. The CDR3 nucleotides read TGTGCCTGGAGCGGGGGAAATAATTCACCCCTCCACTTT.

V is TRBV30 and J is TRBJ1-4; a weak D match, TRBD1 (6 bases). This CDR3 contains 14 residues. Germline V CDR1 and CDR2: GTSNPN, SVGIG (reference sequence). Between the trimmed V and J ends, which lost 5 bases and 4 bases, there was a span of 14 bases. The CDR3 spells CAWDPDSLNEKLFF. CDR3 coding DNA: TGTGCCTGGGACCCGGACAGCCTTAATGAAAAACTGTTTTTT. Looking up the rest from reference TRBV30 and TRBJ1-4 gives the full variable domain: SQTIHQWPATLVQPVGSPLSLECTVEGTSNPNLYWYRQAAGRGLQLLFYSVGIGQISSEVPQNLSASRPQDRQFILSSKKLLLSDSGFYLCAWDPDSLNEKLFFGSGTQLSVL.

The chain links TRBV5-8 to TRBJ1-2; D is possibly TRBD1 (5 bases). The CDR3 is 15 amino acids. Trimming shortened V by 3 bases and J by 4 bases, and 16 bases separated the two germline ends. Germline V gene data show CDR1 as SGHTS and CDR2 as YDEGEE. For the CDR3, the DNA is TGTGCCAGCAGCTCCCTAGAATATGACAGCTATGGCTACACCTTC. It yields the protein CASSSLEYDSYGYTF.

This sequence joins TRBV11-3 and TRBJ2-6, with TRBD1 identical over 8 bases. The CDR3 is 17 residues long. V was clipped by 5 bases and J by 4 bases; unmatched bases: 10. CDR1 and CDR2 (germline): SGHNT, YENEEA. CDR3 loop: CASSAGQAFPGANVLTF. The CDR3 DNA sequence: TGTGCCAGCAGCGCGGGACAGGCCTTTCCAGGGGCCAACGTCCTGACTTTC.

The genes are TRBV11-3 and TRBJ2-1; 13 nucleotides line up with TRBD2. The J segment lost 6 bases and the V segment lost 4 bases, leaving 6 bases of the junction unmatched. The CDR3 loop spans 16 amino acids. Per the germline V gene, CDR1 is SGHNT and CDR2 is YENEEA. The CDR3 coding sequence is TGTGCCAGCAGCTCACCTGGACTAGCGGGAGTCAATGAGCAGTTCTTC. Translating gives CASSSPGLAGVNEQFF.

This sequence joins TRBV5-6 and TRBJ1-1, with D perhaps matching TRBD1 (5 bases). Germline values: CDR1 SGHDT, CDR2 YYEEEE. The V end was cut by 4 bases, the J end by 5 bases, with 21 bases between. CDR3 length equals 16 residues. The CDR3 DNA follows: TGTGCCAGCAGCCACGGCCCAGGGATAAGTAGAACTGAAGCTTTCTTT. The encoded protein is CASSHGPGISRTEAFF.

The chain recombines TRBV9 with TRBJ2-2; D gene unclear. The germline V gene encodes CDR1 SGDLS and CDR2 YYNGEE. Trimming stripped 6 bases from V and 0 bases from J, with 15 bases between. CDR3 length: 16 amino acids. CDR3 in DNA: TGTGCCAGCACCATGGGCCATTTCGCGAACACCGGGGAGCTGTTTTTT. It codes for CASTMGHFANTGELFF.

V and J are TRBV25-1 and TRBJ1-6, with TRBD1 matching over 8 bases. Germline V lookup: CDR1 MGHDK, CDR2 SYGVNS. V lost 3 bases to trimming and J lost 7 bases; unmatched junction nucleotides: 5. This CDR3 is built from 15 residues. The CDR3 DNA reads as TGTGCCAGCAGTGACAGACAGGGGCTGAATTCACCCCTCCACTTT. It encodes CASSDRQGLNSPLHF.